The sequence of this T cell receptor (beta chain) was determined in a study of cytomegalovirus exposure and HLA in healthy donors. The PCR made use of 60 Vbeta and 13 Jbeta primers. The table came from immunoSEQ multiplex PCR; TCRdb's copy has only in-frame clones and leaves some out. The sample shows about 150,000 clones, roughly 79% of them seen only once. The germline V gene has CDR1 SGHNT and CDR2 YYREEE (reference sequence). The CDR3 is 12 residues long. V shed 6 bases and J shed 7 bases, with 8 bases lying between them. The chain joins TRBV5-4 to TRBJ1-6; D is unresolved. Sequenced input: PBMCs. This sequence was found in a woman in her thirties or forties in good health and CMV-seropositive. The CDR3 sequence is CASNEQNSPLHF. The CDR3 nucleotides are TGTGCCAGCAACGAACAAAATTCACCCCTCCACTTT.